A selection of T cell receptor beta chains follows, all from one sample in a study of T cells expressing NK-cell markers. From the 5' RACE reads, TCRdb lists one entry per CDR3 protein and no DNA. Here the sample table reports hundreds of thousands of distinct CDR3 sequences. The sequencing sample was made of blood T cells: a sorted CD56 or NKG2C T cell subset, CD4+ or CD8+ T cells, or bulk PBMC T cells (not recorded which). The source is a woman aged 18 to 75 in good health. Each CDR3 is given with its conserved first and last residue. Fields, in order: J gene, V gene, CDR3 protein.

J: TRBJ2-3
V: TRBV12-3/TRBV12-4
CDR3: CASTALGGLSTDTQYF

J: TRBJ2-5
V: TRBV4-3
CDR3: CASSQDTRGPQETQYF

J: TRBJ2-3
V: TRBV29-1
CDR3: CSVESGTDTQYF

J: TRBJ1-1
V: TRBV20-1
CDR3: CSAPEANTEAFF

J: TRBJ2-2
V: TRBV7-3
CDR3: CASSSVGPPNTGELFF

J: TRBJ1-1
V: TRBV20-1
CDR3: CSARDPGQGFAEAFF

J: TRBJ2-1
V: TRBV30
CDR3: CAWSPVGTGNNEQFF

J: TRBJ2-7
V: TRBV4-3
CDR3: CASSQDRDSSYEQYF

J: TRBJ1-1
V: TRBV20-1
CDR3: CSARDRRGLNTEAFF

J: TRBJ2-5
V: TRBV6-5
CDR3: CASSYSGGEETQYF

J: TRBJ1-1
V: TRBV7-3
CDR3: CASSIQKNTEAFF

J: TRBJ2-5
V: TRBV6-2/TRBV6-3
CDR3: CASSYSRGLQETQYF

J: TRBJ2-7
V: TRBV6-2/TRBV6-3
CDR3: CASADRGAYEQYF

J: TRBJ2-5
V: TRBV10-3
CDR3: CAISETGETQYF

J: TRBJ1-1
V: TRBV3-1
CDR3: CASSPGGGNTEAFF

J: TRBJ2-3
V: TRBV19
CDR3: CASRLTALGTDTQYF

J: TRBJ1-6
V: TRBV20-1
CDR3: CSARVSQASHSPLHF